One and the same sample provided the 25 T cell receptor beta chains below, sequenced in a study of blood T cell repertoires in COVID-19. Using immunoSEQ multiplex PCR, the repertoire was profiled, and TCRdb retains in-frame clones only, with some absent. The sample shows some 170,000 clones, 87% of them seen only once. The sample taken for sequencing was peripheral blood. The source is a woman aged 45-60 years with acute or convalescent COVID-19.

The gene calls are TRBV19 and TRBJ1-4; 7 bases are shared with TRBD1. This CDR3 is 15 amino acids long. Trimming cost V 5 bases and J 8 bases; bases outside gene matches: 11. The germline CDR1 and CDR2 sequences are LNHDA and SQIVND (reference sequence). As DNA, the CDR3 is TGTGCCAGTAGTTTAGGACAGGCCTCCGGGGAAAAACTGTTTTTT. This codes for CASSLGQASGEKLFF.

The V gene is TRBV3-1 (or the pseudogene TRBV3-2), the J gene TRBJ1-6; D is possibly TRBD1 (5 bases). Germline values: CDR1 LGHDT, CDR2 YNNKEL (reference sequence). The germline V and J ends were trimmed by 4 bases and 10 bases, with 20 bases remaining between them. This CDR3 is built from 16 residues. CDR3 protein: CASSLRGGRGGSPLHF. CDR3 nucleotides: TGTGCCAGCAGCCTCAGAGGTGGAAGGGGTGGCTCACCCCTCCACTTT.

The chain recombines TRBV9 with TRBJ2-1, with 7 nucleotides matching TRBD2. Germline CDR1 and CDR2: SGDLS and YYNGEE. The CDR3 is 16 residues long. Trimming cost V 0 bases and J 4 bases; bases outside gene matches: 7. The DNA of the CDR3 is TGTGCCAGCAGCGTAGAAGGACTAGGACCTTACAATGAGCAGTTCTTC. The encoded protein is CASSVEGLGPYNEQFF.

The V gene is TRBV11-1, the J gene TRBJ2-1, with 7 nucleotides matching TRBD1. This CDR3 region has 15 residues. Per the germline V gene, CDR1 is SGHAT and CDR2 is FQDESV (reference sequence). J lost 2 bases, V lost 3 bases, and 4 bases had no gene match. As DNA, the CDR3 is TGTGCCAGCAGCTTTAGACAGGGCACCTACAATGAGCAGTTCTTC. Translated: CASSFRQGTYNEQFF.

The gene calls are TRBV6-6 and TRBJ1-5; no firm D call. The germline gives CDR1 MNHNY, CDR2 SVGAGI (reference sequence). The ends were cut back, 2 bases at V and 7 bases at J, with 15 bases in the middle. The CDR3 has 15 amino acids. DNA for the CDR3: TGTGCCAGCAGTTACGCCGGAGGAGCCGGGCAGCCCCAGCATTTT. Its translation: CASSYAGGAGQPQHF.

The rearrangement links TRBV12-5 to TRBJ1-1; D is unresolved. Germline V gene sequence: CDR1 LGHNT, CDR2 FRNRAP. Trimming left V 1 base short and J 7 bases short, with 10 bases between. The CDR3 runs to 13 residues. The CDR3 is CASGLEARGEAFF. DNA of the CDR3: TGTGCTAGTGGTTTGGAAGCAAGAGGTGAAGCTTTCTTT.

The CDR3 region has the DNA TGTGCCAGCAGTGACAGGGGGCTGAATGAGCAGTTCTTC. It yields the protein CASSDRGLNEQFF. V and J are TRBV6-1 and TRBJ2-1; TRBD1 agrees at 8 bases. Germline V gene data show CDR1 as MNHNS and CDR2 as SASEGT. The CDR3 totals 13 residues. Trimming removed 3 bases from V and 7 bases from J; junction bases left unmatched: 2.

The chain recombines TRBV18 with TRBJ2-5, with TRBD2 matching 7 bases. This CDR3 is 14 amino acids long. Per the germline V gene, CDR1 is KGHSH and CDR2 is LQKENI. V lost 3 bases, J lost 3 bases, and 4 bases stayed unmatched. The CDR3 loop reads CASSPGGTKETQYF. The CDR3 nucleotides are TGTGCCAGCTCACCCGGCGGGACTAAAGAGACCCAGTACTTC.

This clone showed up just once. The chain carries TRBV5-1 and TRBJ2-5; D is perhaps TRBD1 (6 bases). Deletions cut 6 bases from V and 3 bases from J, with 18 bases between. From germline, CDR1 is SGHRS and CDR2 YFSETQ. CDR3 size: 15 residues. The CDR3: CASTPGDKTKETQYF. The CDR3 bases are TGCGCCAGCACCCCCGGGGACAAGACTAAAGAGACCCAGTACTTC.

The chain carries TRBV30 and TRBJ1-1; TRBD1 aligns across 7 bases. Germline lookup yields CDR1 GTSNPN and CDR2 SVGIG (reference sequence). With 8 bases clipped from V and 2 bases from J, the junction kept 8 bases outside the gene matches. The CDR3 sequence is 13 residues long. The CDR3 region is CAAVGTENTEAFF. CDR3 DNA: TGTGCCGCCGTGGGGACAGAAAACACTGAAGCTTTCTTT. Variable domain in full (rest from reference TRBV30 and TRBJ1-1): SQTIHQWPATLVQPVGSPLSLECTVEGTSNPNLYWYRQAAGRGLQLLFYSVGIGQISSEVPQNLSASRPQDRQFILSSKKLLLSDSGFYLCAAVGTENTEAFFGQGTRLTVV.

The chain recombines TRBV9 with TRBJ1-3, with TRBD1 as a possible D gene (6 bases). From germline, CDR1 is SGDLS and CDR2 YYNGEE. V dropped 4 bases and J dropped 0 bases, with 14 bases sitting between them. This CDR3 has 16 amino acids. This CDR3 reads CASSTNRAISGNTIYF. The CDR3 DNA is TGTGCCAGCAGCACCAACAGGGCTATCTCTGGAAACACCATATATTTT.

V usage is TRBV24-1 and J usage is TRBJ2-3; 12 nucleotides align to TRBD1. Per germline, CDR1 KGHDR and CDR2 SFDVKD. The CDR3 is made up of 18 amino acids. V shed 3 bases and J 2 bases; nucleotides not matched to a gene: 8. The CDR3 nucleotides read TGTGCCACCAGTGATCCCGGGACAGGGGGCCATTTCACAGATACGCAGTATTTT. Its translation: CATSDPGTGGHFTDTQYF.

CDR3 DNA: TGTGCCAGCAGCCAGGGAACTAGCGGGTACAAGGAGACCCAGTACTTC. Translation: CASSQGTSGYKETQYF. V is TRBV14 and J is TRBJ2-5, with TRBD2 matching over 9 bases. V lost 3 bases, J lost 5 bases, and 10 bases stayed unmatched. The germline V gene has CDR1 SGHDN and CDR2 FVKESK. The CDR3 length is 16 residues.

CDR3 sequence: CASSVEQGINTEAFF. The DNA for the CDR3 is TGTGCCAGCAGCGTAGAACAGGGGATCAACACTGAAGCTTTCTTT. V gene TRBV9 combines with J gene TRBJ1-1; 7 nucleotides line up with TRBD1. Germline V CDR1 and CDR2: SGDLS, YYNGEE. The CDR3 has 15 amino acids. The V and J ends lost 0 bases and 2 bases, in that order; junction bases with no gene match: 4.

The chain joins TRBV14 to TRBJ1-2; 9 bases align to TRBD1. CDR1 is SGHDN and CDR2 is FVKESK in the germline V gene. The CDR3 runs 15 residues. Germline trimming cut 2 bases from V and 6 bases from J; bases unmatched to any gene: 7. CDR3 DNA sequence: TGTGCCAGCAGCCAATTGGACAGGGGAAGTCATGGCTACACCTTC. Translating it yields CASSQLDRGSHGYTF.

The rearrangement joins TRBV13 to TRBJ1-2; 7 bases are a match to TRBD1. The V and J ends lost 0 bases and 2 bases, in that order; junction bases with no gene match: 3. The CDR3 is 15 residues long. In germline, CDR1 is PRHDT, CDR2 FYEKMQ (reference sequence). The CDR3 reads CASSLGLDRNYGYTF. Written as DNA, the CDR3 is TGTGCCAGCAGCTTAGGCCTGGACAGGAACTATGGCTACACCTTC. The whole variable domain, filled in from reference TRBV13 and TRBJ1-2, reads AAGVIQSPRHLIKEKRETATLKCYPIPRHDTVYWYQQGPGQDPQFLISFYEKMQSDKGSIPDRFSAQQFSDYHSELNMSSLELGDSALYFCASSLGLDRNYGYTFGSGTRLTVV.

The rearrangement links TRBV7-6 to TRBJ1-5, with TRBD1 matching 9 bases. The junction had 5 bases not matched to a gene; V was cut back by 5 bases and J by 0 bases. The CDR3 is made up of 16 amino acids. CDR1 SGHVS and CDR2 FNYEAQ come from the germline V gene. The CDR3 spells CASSPWTGDSNQPQHF. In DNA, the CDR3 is TGTGCCAGCAGCCCGTGGACAGGGGATAGCAATCAGCCCCAGCATTTT. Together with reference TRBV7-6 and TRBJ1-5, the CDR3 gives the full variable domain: GAGVSQSPRYKVTKRGQDVALRCDPISGHVSLYWYRQALGQGPEFLTYFNYEAQQDKSGLPNDRFSAERPEGSISTLTIQRTEQRDSAMYRCASSPWTGDSNQPQHFGDGTRLSIL.

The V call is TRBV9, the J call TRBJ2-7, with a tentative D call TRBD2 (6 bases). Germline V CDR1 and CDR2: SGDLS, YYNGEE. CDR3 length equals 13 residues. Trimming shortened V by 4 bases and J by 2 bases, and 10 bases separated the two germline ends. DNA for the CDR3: TGTGCCAGCAGCTCGGGACTTACCTACGAGCAGTACTTC. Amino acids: CASSSGLTYEQYF.

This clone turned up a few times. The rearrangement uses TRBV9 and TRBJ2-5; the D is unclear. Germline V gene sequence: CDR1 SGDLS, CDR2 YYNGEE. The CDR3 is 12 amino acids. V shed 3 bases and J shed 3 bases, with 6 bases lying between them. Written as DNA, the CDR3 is TGTGCCAGCAGCGGTCAAAAAGAGACCCAGTACTTC. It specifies CASSGQKETQYF.

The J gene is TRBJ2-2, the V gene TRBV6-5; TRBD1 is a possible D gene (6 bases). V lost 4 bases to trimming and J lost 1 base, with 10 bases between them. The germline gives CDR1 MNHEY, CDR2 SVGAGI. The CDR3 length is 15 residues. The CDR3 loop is CASSSGTRNTGELFF. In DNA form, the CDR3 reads TGTGCCAGCAGTTCCGGGACACGGAACACCGGGGAGCTGTTTTTT.

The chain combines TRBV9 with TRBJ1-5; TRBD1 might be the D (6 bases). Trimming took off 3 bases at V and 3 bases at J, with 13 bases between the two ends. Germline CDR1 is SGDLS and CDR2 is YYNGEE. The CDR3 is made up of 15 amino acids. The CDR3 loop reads CASSATDRYNQPQHF. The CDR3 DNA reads TGTGCCAGCAGCGCTACAGACAGGTACAATCAGCCCCAGCATTTT.

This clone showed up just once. CDR3: CASSRTGVNYGYTF. The CDR3 region has the DNA TGTGCCAGCTCGCGGACAGGGGTCAACTATGGCTACACCTTC. V is TRBV18 and J is TRBJ1-2; 9 bases fit TRBD1. Germline lookup yields CDR1 KGHSH and CDR2 LQKENI. CDR3 length: 14 residues. Losses at the gene ends were 6 bases for V and 2 bases for J; bases not matched to a gene: 4.

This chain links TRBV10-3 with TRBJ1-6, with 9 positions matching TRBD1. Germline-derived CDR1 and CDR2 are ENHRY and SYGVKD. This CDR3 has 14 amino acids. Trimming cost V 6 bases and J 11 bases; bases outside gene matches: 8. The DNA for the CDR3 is TGTGCCATCAGGGCAGACAGGGGGAAGGCACCCCTCCACTTT. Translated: CAIRADRGKAPLHF.

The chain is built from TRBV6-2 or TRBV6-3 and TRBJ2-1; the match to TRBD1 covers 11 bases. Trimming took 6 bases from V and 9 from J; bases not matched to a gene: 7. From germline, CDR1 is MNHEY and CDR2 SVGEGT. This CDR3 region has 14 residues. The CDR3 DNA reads TGTGCCAGCAGCCAATGGACAGGGGGCGGTGAGCAGTTCTTC. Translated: CASSQWTGGGEQFF.

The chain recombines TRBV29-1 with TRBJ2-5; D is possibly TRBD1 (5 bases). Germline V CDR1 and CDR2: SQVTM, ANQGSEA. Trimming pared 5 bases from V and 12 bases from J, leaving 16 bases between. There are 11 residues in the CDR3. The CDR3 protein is CSVRDSSREYF. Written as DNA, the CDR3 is TGCAGCGTTCGTGACAGTTCCCGTGAGTACTTC.